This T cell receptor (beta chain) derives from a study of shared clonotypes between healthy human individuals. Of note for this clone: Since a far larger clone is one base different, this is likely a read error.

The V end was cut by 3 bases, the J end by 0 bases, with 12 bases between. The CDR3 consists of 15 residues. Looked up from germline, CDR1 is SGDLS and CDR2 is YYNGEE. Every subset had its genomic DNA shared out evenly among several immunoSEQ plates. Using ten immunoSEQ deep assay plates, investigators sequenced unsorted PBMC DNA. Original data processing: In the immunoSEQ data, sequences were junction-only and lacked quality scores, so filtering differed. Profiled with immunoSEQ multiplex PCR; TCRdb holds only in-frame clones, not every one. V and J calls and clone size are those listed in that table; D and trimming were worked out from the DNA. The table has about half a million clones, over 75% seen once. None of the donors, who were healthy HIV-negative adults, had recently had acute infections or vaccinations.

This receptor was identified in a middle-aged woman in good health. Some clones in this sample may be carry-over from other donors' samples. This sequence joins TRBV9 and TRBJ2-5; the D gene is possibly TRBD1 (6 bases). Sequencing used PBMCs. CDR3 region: CASSGLGAYQETQYF. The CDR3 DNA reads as TGTGCCAGCAGCGGCTTGGGGGCATACCAAGAGACCCAGTACTTC.